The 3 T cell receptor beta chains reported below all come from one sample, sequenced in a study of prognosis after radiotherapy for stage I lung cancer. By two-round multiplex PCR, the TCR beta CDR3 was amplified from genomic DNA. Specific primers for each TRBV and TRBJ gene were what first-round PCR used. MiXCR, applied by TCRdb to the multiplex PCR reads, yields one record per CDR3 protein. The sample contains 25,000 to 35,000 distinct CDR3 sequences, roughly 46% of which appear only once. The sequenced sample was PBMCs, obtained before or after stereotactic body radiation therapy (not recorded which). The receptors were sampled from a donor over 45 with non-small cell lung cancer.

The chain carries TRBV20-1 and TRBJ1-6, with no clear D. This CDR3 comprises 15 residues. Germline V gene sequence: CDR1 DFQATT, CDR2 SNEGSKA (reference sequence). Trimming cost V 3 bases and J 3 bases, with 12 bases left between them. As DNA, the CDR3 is TGCAGTGCTAGTCCCCTCGGAGACTATAATTCACCCCTCCACTTT. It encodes CSASPLGDYNSPLHF.

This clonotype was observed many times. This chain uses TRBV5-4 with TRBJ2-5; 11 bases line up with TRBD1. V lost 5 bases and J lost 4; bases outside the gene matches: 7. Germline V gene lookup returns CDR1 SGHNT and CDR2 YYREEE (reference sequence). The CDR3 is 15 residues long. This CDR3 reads CASSQGQGVGETQYF. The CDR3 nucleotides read TGTGCCAGCAGTCAGGGACAGGGGGTTGGAGAGACCCAGTACTTC.

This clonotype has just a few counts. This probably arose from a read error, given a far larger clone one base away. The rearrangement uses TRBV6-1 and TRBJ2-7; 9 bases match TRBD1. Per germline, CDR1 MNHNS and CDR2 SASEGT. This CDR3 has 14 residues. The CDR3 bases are TGTGCCAACAGTTTCGGGACAGGGTTTAACGAGCAGTACTTC. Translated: CANSFGTGFNEQYF.